This TCR beta chain stems from a study of CD8 T cells in Susac syndrome (dated 2019 in TCRdb). In the study overall: The study used repertoire sequencing to test whether antigen drove CD8+ T cell activation and differentiation in Susac syndrome.

Peripheral blood CD8+ and CD4+ T cells from healthy donors, Susac syndrome patients and multiple sclerosis patients were profiled by high-throughput TCR beta sequencing. Treatment-naive patients with stable or active relapsing-remitting disease fulfilling revised McDonald criteria were used as multiple sclerosis controls. CD8+ TEMRA cells were enriched by FACS, while bulk CD8+ and CD4+ T cells were purified by magnetic negative isolation. Blood was drawn into EDTA tubes, processed within 24 hours, and PBMCs were isolated by density gradient centrifugation. PBMCs destined for TCR sequencing were cryopreserved in liquid nitrogen and later thawed in a 37 °C water bath. The sorted or isolated CD4+, CD8+ and CD8+ TEMRA cells reached a purity of at least 90%. The investigation overall reported the following: The study acknowledged that relatively few individuals were included in the TCR sequencing and HLA analysis.

RNA was extracted using the RNeasy kit, and roughly 0.45 to 1 microgram was reverse transcribed with random hexamers. TCR beta CDR3 regions were amplified with the immunoSEQ multiplex PCR assay covering 54 Vbeta and 13 Jbeta segments. To correct PCR amplification bias, a synthetic template baseline was used for both primer optimization and computational correction. The paper's processing steps were these. Only productive sequences were kept, with reads annotated to V, D and J genes according to IMGT and analyzed in immunoSEQ Analyzer. Clonality was calculated as one minus the Shannon entropy normalized by log2 of the number of productive unique sequences. For each patient and control, public and private clones were evaluated within the 100 most prevalent clones. A clone was defined as Susac-specific if it was absent from the healthy and MS cohorts, from some 980 published viral clones and from other ImmuneACCESS disease sequences. Through fastp at Q25 and MiXCR, TCRdb rebuilt clones from the public reads, retaining in-frame beta chains. Merged by CDR3 protein, the rows form single entries marked with the most common genes and DNA. The V and J calls and clone size are TCRdb's, not the authors'. The sample table contains 200,000 to 250,000 distinct CDR3 sequences; only one count was recorded for about 95% of them. Around 0.099% of the sample goes to the ten largest clones.

Based on the germline V gene (reference sequence), the CDR1 and CDR2 sequences are LNHNV and YYDKDF. Trimming removed 8 bases from V and 0 bases from J, leaving 17 bases between the germline ends. Including cysteine and phenylalanine, the CDR3 has 16 amino acids. The sequence is cut down to CDR3 DNA, 48 bases in frame from base 1. In regard to this clonotype: This clone's antigen is unknown. No much larger clone exists at a distance of one base, and base qualities are not known.

The chain uses TRBV15 and TRBJ2-1; there is no confident call for the D gene. The specimen was CD4+ T cells from PBMCs. This clonotype was obtained from a human donor with multiple sclerosis. CDR3 loop: CATDLGLGSSYNEQFF. The bases are TGTGCCACCGACCTCGGCCTCGGAAGCTCCTACAATGAGCAGTTCTTC.